A single T cell receptor beta chain is shown here with its context. The length of the CDR3 is 13 residues. Germline V gene sequence: CDR1 MNHEY, CDR2 SVGEGT. V was cut by 2 bases and J by 3 bases, with 5 bases left in between. The data belong to a study of T cells after yellow fever vaccination. One entry per CDR3 protein, called by TCRdb with MiXCR from the 5' RACE reads. The sample consists of about 400,000 distinct CDR3 sequences, 11% of them appearing once. The source was PBMCs, collected on the day of the first yellow fever vaccination. J is TRBJ2-1 and V is TRBV6-2 or TRBV6-3; D not certain. The TCR comes from a man younger than 35 who received the YFV17D yellow fever vaccine. As DNA, the CDR3 is TGTGCCAGCAGTTACCGTGACTACAATGAGCAGTTCTTC. It yields the protein CASSYRDYNEQFF.